Below, 6 T cell receptor beta chains from the same sample are listed, as sequenced in a study of post-analysis software for immune sequencing data. Study-wide results and caveats: Patients used about five TRBV segments, including TRBV5-6, TRBV5-1 and TRBV20-1, more often than controls.

Their antigens are not known. The library was made from cDNA and included unique molecular identifiers. MiXCR, run by TCRdb on the PCR reads, gives a single entry per CDR3 protein. The sample has around 770,000 distinct CDR3 sequences, around 45% seen once. The sample comprised blood. The receptors originated from a girl aged 5-17 years with multiple sclerosis.

The V and J genes are TRBV29-1 and TRBJ2-1; the match to TRBD2 covers 9 bases. Near its end, the DNA agrees better with TRBJ2-7, so the J call may be wrong. The CDR3 is made up of 16 amino acids. Looked up from germline, CDR1 is SQVTM and CDR2 is ANQGSEA. CDR3 in DNA: TGCAGCGTCGCGGGGGGGACTAGTAGCTCCTACAATGAGCAGTACTTC. As protein: CSVAGGTSSSYNEQYF.

The chain is built from TRBV6-6 and TRBJ1-5, with D uncertain. Trimming shortened V by 7 bases and J by 2 bases, and 18 bases separated the two germline ends. The germline V gene encodes CDR1 MNHNY and CDR2 SVGAGI (reference sequence). The CDR3 sequence is 16 residues long. The CDR3 nucleotides are TGTGCCAGCACCGACATGTTCCTCTTGGGCAATCAGCCCCAGCATTTT. This codes for CASTDMFLLGNQPQHF.

This rearrangement joins TRBV20-1 to TRBJ1-4; D remains unclear. The CDR3 runs to 11 residues. V dropped 2 bases and J dropped 5 bases, with 3 bases sitting between them. Looked up from germline, CDR1 is DFQATT and CDR2 is SNEGSKA (reference sequence). The CDR3 loop reads CSARPNEKLFF. In DNA form, the CDR3 reads TGCAGTGCTAGACCGAATGAAAAACTGTTTTTT.

In this sample, this clonotype turned up a few times. V gene TRBV27 combines with J gene TRBJ2-1, with 8 bases fitting TRBD2. The V gene end was trimmed by 9 bases and the J gene end by 5 bases; junction bases not matched to a gene: 12. The CDR3 totals 15 residues. CDR1 and CDR2 from the germline V gene are MNHEY and SMNVEV (reference sequence). CDR3 region: CASQPLAGPHNEQFF. Written as DNA, the CDR3 is TGTGCCAGTCAGCCCCTAGCGGGTCCACACAATGAGCAGTTCTTC.

V is TRBV4-2 and J is TRBJ1-1; D not resolved. CDR1 is LGHNA, CDR2 YNFKEQ, per germline. V lost 5 bases, J lost 0 bases, and 16 bases lay in between. This CDR3 spans 16 amino acids. CDR3 amino acids: CASSVNEPALNTEAFF. As DNA, the CDR3 is TGTGCCAGCAGCGTCAACGAGCCGGCCTTGAACACTGAAGCTTTCTTT.

The table lists this clonotype with a few counts. J is TRBJ2-3 and V is TRBV2; D might be TRBD1 or TRBD2, each matching 5 bases. The CDR3 has 15 residues. Germline V gene sequence: CDR1 SNHLY, CDR2 FYNNEI. Trimming took off 6 bases at V and 0 bases at J, with 13 bases between the two ends. The CDR3 loop reads CASSALGPSTDTQYF. CDR3 DNA: TGTGCCAGCAGCGCCTTGGGACCCAGCACAGATACGCAGTATTTT.